Presented here are 9 T cell receptor beta chains from one specimen sequenced in a study of Ad26.COV2.S vaccination and SARS-CoV-2 variants. Sample treatment: around 19 received Ad26.COV2.S at low or high dose, single or two shots; five or six received placebo; per-sample allocation not given. Sampling happened 63 days after the first vaccine or placebo injection. The method was immunoSEQ multiplex PCR; TCRdb's version includes in-frame clones alone and lacks a portion of them. This table has about 680,000 clones, about 90% appearing once. The starting material was peripheral blood, obtained in a trial of Ad26.COV2.S vaccine versus placebo. The receptors stem from a person between 18 and 65 years old who received the Ad26.COV2.S COVID-19 vaccine or a placebo.

This sequence joins TRBV10-1 and TRBJ2-6; the D is unclear. The CDR3 runs to 17 residues. The V gene's germline CDR1 is WNHNN and CDR2 SYGVQD (reference sequence). V lost 3 bases and J lost 0, with 12 bases in between. The CDR3, as DNA: TGCGCCAGCAGTGACTCCAGGCTGATCTCTGGGGCCAACGTCCTGACTTTC. Translating gives CASSDSRLISGANVLTF.

The gene calls are TRBV27 and TRBJ2-7; 8 nucleotides line up with TRBD2. CDR1 and CDR2 from the germline V gene are MNHEY and SMNVEV (reference sequence). The CDR3 contains 13 residues. Trimming removed 3 bases from V and 3 bases from J; junction bases left unmatched: 1. The CDR3 sequence: CASSFGGGYEQYF. In DNA form, the CDR3 reads TGTGCCAGCAGTTTCGGGGGGGGCTACGAGCAGTACTTC.

The rearrangement links TRBV30 to TRBJ2-1; D not certain. Looked up from germline, CDR1 is GTSNPN and CDR2 is SVGIG (reference sequence). CDR3 length: 13 amino acids. The V end was cut by 0 bases, the J end by 5 bases, with 8 bases between. CDR3 nucleotides: TGTGCCTGGAGTGTACGAGAGAACAATGAGCAGTTCTTC. It specifies CAWSVRENNEQFF. Based on the CDR3 plus reference TRBV30 and TRBJ2-1, the full variable domain is SQTIHQWPATLVQPVGSPLSLECTVEGTSNPNLYWYRQAAGRGLQLLFYSVGIGQISSEVPQNLSASRPQDRQFILSSKKLLLSDSGFYLCAWSVRENNEQFFGPGTRLTVL.

This chain connects TRBV30 to TRBJ2-7; TRBD1 matches at 8 bases. Per the germline V gene, CDR1 is GTSNPN and CDR2 is SVGIG (reference sequence). V lost 4 bases, J lost 0 bases, and 8 bases stayed unmatched. This CDR3 comprises 15 residues. The CDR3 DNA reads TGTGCCTGGACCCTTGACAGGGGAAGCTCCTACGAGCAGTACTTC. Translated, it gives CAWTLDRGSSYEQYF.

The chain couples TRBV19 to TRBJ2-1; 14 nucleotides match TRBD2. Germline assignment: CDR1 LNHDA and CDR2 SQIVND (reference sequence). Unmatched junction bases numbered 6, after V lost 6 bases and J lost 5 bases. This CDR3 is 16 amino acids long. The CDR3 loop reads CASRSWTSGGNNEQFF. DNA of the CDR3: TGTGCCAGTAGATCATGGACTAGCGGGGGGAACAATGAGCAGTTCTTC.

The chain carries TRBV7-9 and TRBJ1-4, with D possibly TRBD1 on 5 matching bases. The V gene lost 5 bases and the J gene lost 0 bases, with 10 bases spanning the gap. This CDR3 has 15 amino acids. Germline CDR1 SEHNR, CDR2 FQNEAQ (reference sequence). CDR3 nucleotides: TGTGCCAGCAGCCGAGGGGATACAACTAATGAAAAACTGTTTTTT. Residues: CASSRGDTTNEKLFF.

The V call is TRBV9, the J call TRBJ1-6, with 7 nucleotides matching TRBD1. This CDR3 has 14 amino acids. Per germline, CDR1 SGDLS and CDR2 YYNGEE. V shed 4 bases and J 6 bases; nucleotides not matched to a gene: 4. The DNA for the CDR3 is TGTGCCAGCAGCCCTAGACAGGGTAATTCACCCCTCCACTTT. Translating it yields CASSPRQGNSPLHF.

The chain carries TRBV7-9 and TRBJ1-2; D is possibly TRBD1 (5 bases). CDR3 length: 15 residues. Between the trimmed V and J ends, which lost 7 bases and 0 bases, there was a span of 15 bases. Germline-derived CDR1 and CDR2 are SEHNR and FQNEAQ (reference sequence). In DNA, the CDR3 is TGTGCCAGCACTCAGGGAGCAGAAGCTAACTATGGCTACACCTTC. Protein product: CASTQGAEANYGYTF.

The V and J genes are TRBV11-2 and TRBJ1-3, with D unclear. This CDR3 has 14 amino acids. The germline CDR1 and CDR2 sequences are SGHAT and FQNNGV. The germline V and J ends were trimmed by 5 bases and 2 bases, with 10 bases remaining between them. CDR3 DNA: TGTGCCAGCAGCCACAGCAATACTGGAAACACCATATATTTT. This codes for CASSHSNTGNTIYF.